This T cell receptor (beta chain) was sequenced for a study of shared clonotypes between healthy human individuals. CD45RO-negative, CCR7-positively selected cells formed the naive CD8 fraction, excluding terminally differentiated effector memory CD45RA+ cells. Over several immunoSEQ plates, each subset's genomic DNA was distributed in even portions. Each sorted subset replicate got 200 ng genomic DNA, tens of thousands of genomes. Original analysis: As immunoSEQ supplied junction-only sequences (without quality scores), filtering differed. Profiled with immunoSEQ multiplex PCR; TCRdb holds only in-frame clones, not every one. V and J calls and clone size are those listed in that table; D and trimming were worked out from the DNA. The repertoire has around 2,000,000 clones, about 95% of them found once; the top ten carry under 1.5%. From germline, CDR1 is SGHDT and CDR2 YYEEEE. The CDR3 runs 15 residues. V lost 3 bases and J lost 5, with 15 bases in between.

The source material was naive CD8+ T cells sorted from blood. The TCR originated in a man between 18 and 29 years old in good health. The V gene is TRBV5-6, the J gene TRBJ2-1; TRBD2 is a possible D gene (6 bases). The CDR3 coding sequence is TGTGCCAGCAGCTCCGGGACTGAGGACGACAATGAGCAGTTCTTC. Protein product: CASSSGTEDDNEQFF.